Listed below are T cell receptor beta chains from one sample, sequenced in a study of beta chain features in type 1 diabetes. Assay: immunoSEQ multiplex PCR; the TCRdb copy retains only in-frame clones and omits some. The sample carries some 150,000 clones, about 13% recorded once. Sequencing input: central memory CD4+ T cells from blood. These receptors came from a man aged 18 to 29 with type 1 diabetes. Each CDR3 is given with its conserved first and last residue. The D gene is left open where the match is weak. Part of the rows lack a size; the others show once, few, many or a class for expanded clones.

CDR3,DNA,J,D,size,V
CSARVSEAFF,TGCAGTGCTAGAGTTAGTGAAGCTTTCTTT,TRBJ1-1,.,.,TRBV20-1
CSVADRDYGYTF,TGCAGCGTTGCGGACAGAGACTATGGCTACACCTTC,TRBJ1-2,.,.,TRBV29-1
CASSSSYEQYF,TGCGCCAGCAGCTCCTCTTACGAGCAGTACTTC,TRBJ2-7,.,many,TRBV5-1
CAWSSLPYEQYF,TGTGCCTGGAGTAGTCTTCCCTACGAGCAGTACTTC,TRBJ2-7,.,.,TRBV30
CASSRVSTEAFF,TGCGCCAGCAGCCGGGTGAGCACTGAAGCTTTCTTT,TRBJ1-1,.,.,TRBV4-1
CAWSGPTEAGDF,TGTGCCTGGAGTGGACCAACCGAGGCGGGAGACTTT,TRBJ1-1,.,few,TRBV30
CASSGPTDTQYF,TGTGCCAGCAGCGGCCCCACAGATACGCAGTATTTT,TRBJ2-3,.,.,TRBV9
CASSVLRDASYEQYF,TGTGCCAGTAGTGTTCTTCGGGACGCTTCCTACGAGCAGTACTTC,TRBJ2-7,.,.,TRBV19
CASSPRGDNTEAFF,TGTGCCAGCTCACCCAGGGGGGATAACACTGAAGCTTTCTTT,TRBJ1-1,TRBD1,few,TRBV18
CATSRVGLRLGDKQFF,TGTGCCACCAGCAGAGTGGGTTTAAGGTTGGGGGACAAGCAGTTCTTC,TRBJ2-1,.,few,TRBV15
CASGLGTSGQFF,TGTGCTAGTGGTTTGGGGACTAGTGGGCAGTTCTTC,TRBJ2-1,TRBD2,few,TRBV12-5
CASSLEGGLGYEQYF,TGCGCCAGCAGCTTGGAAGGGGGTTTGGGCTACGAGCAGTACTTC,TRBJ2-7,.,.,TRBV5-1
CSVPGGGNEQYF,TGCAGCGTCCCCGGAGGGGGCAACGAGCAGTACTTC,TRBJ2-7,.,few,TRBV29-1
CASTAPGSQETQYF,TGTGCCAGCACCGCGCCCGGGTCTCAAGAGACCCAGTACTTC,TRBJ2-5,.,many,TRBV7-9
CASTLWQAPGYTF,TGTGCCAGCACCCTGTGGCAGGCCCCAGGCTACACCTTC,TRBJ1-2,.,.,TRBV7-9
CASSAPLRGHSYNEQFF,TGTGCCAGCAGTGCACCCCTCAGGGGGCACTCCTACAATGAGCAGTTCTTC,TRBJ2-1,TRBD1,many,TRBV25-1
CASSLDRGLQETQYF,TGTGCCAGCAGCTTGGACAGGGGGCTCCAAGAGACCCAGTACTTC,TRBJ2-5,TRBD1,.,TRBV2
CAWSPRGTGRPYEQYF,TGTGCCTGGAGTCCCCGGGGGACAGGCCGACCCTACGAGCAGTACTTC,TRBJ2-7,TRBD1,.,TRBV30
CASSPRGDTEAFF,TGCGCCAGCAGTCCTCGGGGAGACACTGAAGCTTTCTTT,TRBJ1-1,.,many,TRBV4-1
CASSPPGRITEAFF,TGTGCCAGCAGCCCCCCCGGCAGAATCACTGAAGCTTTCTTT,TRBJ1-1,.,few,TRBV7-9
CSARRGGGYTF,TGCAGTGCTAGGAGGGGAGGAGGCTACACCTTC,TRBJ1-2,.,.,TRBV20-1
CASSAQGWAGELFF,TGTGCCAGCAGTGCACAGGGTTGGGCCGGGGAGCTGTTTTTT,TRBJ2-2,.,.,TRBV9
CAWSVPFGGARETQYF,TGTGCCTGGAGTGTACCTTTCGGGGGGGCTAGGGAGACCCAGTACTTC,TRBJ2-5,TRBD2,.,TRBV30
CASSWALEGTDTQYF,TGTGCCAGCAGCTGGGCCTTAGAGGGCACAGATACGCAGTATTTT,TRBJ2-3,.,few,TRBV5-4
CASSLTSCYEQYF,TGCGCCAGCAGTCTAACCTCCTGCTACGAGCAGTACTTC,TRBJ2-7,.,.,TRBV23-1
CASSLGVVSGYTF,TGTGCCAGCAGCTTGGGAGTAGTGAGTGGCTACACCTTC,TRBJ1-2,.,.,TRBV5-6
CASSQVPGGNSPLHF,TGCGCCAGCAGCCAAGTACCGGGTGGTAATTCACCCCTCCACTTT,TRBJ1-6,.,.,TRBV4-1
CASSLGGLATDTQYF,TGTGCCAGCAGCTTGGGGGGACTAGCTACAGATACGCAGTATTTT,TRBJ2-3,TRBD2,.,TRBV7-2
CASLASGGRGYTF,TGTGCCAGTCTCGCCTCGGGGGGTCGGGGCTACACCTTC,TRBJ1-2,.,.,TRBV25-1
CSVEEGASGANVLTF,TGCAGCGTTGAAGAGGGGGCTTCTGGGGCCAACGTCCTGACTTTC,TRBJ2-6,.,.,TRBV29-1
CASNPTGQETQYF,TGTGCCAGCAACCCGACAGGGCAAGAGACCCAGTACTTC,TRBJ2-5,TRBD1,few,TRBV2
CASSQDWRGNYNEQFF,TGTGCCAGCAGCCAAGATTGGAGGGGTAACTACAATGAGCAGTTCTTC,TRBJ2-1,.,many,TRBV4-2
CASSVGQGNQPQHF,TGTGCCAGCAGCGTAGGTCAGGGCAATCAGCCCCAGCATTTT,TRBJ1-5,.,.,TRBV9
CASRVLAGTGELFF,TGTGCCAGCAGGGTACTAGCGGGCACCGGGGAGCTGTTTTTT,TRBJ2-2,TRBD2,.,TRBV2
CASSQDAQETQYF,TGTGCCAGCAGCCAAGATGCCCAAGAGACCCAGTACTTC,TRBJ2-5,.,many,TRBV13
CAWSVGDPSFYNEQFF,TGTGCCTGGAGTGTTGGGGACCCATCCTTTTACAATGAGCAGTTCTTC,TRBJ2-1,.,.,TRBV30
CASSDGSGNTIYF,TGTGCCAGCAGTGATGGCTCTGGAAACACCATATATTTT,TRBJ1-3,.,few,TRBV25-1
CASSLLGQGDSPLHF,TGTGCCAGCAGTTTATTGGGCCAGGGGGATTCACCCCTCCACTTT,TRBJ1-6,TRBD1,.,TRBV27
CASSFTSAGTDTQYF,TGTGCCAGCAGCTTCACTAGCGCCGGCACAGATACGCAGTATTTT,TRBJ2-3,TRBD2,.,TRBV7-6
CAISESLPGRGSPLHF,TGTGCCATCAGTGAGTCGCTCCCAGGTCGGGGTTCACCCCTCCACTTT,TRBJ1-6,.,few,TRBV10-3
CASSLGSPNTEAFF,TGTGCCAGCAGCTTAGGCTCCCCGAACACTGAAGCTTTCTTT,TRBJ1-1,.,few,TRBV7-9
CASSLVAGEYNEQFF,TGCGCCAGCAGCTTGGTAGCGGGAGAGTACAATGAGCAGTTCTTC,TRBJ2-1,TRBD2,.,TRBV5-1
CASSQDLGAYEQYF,TGTGCCAGCAGCCAAGATTTGGGGGCCTACGAGCAGTACTTC,TRBJ2-7,.,few,TRBV4-2
CASSLGRQGGEQYF,TGCGCCAGCAGCTTGGGCCGACAGGGCGGAGAGCAGTACTTC,TRBJ2-7,TRBD1,few,TRBV5-1
CASRDRGGNQPQHF,TGTGCCAGCAGAGACAGGGGAGGCAATCAGCCCCAGCATTTT,TRBJ1-5,TRBD1,few,TRBV6-1
CASSAASSYEQYF,TGTGCCAGCAGCGCCGCATCCTCCTACGAGCAGTACTTC,TRBJ2-7,.,many,TRBV7-9
CASGAGRNSYNEQFF,TGTGCCAGCGGGGCGGGCAGAAACTCCTACAATGAGCAGTTCTTC,TRBJ2-1,.,.,TRBV16
CASSPGTSGGSETQYF,TGTGCCAGCAGCCCCGGGACTAGCGGGGGATCAGAGACCCAGTACTTC,TRBJ2-5,TRBD2,.,TRBV4-2
CASSQGSSEGLAVQETQYF,TGTGCCAGCAGCCAAGGGTCCAGCGAGGGACTAGCGGTACAAGAGACCCAGTACTTC,TRBJ2-5,TRBD2,.,TRBV4-2
CASSPGAVVSYEQYF,TGTGCCAGCTCACCGGGCGCAGTAGTCTCCTACGAGCAGTACTTC,TRBJ2-7,.,few,TRBV18
CASSLFSGVEGNEQFF,TGTGCCAGCAGTTTATTTTCAGGGGTGGAAGGCAATGAGCAGTTCTTC,TRBJ2-1,.,.,TRBV28
CASSPRPGADTQYF,TGTGCCAGCAGCCCGCGACCAGGGGCAGATACGCAGTATTTT,TRBJ2-3,.,.,TRBV7-6
CASSLDPGGMAGYTF,TGCGCCAGCAGCTTGGATCCAGGGGGGATGGCTGGCTACACCTTC,TRBJ1-2,TRBD1,few,TRBV5-1
CSVVRDRYNQPQHF,TGCAGCGTGGTCCGGGACAGGTATAATCAGCCCCAGCATTTT,TRBJ1-5,TRBD1,.,TRBV29-1